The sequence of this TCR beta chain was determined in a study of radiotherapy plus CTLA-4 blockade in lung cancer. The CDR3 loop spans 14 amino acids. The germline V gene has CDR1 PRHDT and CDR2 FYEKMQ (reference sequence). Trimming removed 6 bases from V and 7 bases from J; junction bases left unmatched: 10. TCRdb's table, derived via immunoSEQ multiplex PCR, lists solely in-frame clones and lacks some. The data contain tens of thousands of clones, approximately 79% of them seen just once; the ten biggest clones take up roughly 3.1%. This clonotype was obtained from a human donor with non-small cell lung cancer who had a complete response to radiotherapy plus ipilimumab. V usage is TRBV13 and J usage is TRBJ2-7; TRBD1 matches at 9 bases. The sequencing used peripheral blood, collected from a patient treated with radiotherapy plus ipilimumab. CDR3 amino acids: CASRFRGQGGEQYF. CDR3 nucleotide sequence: TGTGCCAGCAGATTTAGGGGACAGGGTGGAGAGCAGTACTTC.